A single sample gave rise to the 22 T cell receptor beta chains below, sequenced in a study of monozygotic twins with inflammatory bowel disease. TCRdb reprocessed the 5' RACE reads and keeps a single row for each CDR3 protein, giving no DNA. The sample has about 300,000 distinct CDR3 sequences. The material sequenced was blood. The source of these receptors is a human donor with ulcerative colitis or Crohn's disease, or a healthy co-twin of an affected twin (not recorded which).

The chain recombines TRBV12-3 or TRBV12-4 with TRBJ2-4; TCRdb's D gene call, TRBD1, goes unchecked for lack of DNA. The CDR3 spans 16 residues. The CDR3 loop reads CASTWVGAGTKNIQYF.

The genes are TRBV19 and TRBJ2-5; TCRdb gives TRBD1 as the D gene, but with no DNA this cannot be confirmed. CDR3 length equals 12 residues. Germline CDR1 and CDR2: LNHDA and SQIVND (reference sequence). CDR3 region: CASSQGWETQYF.

The rearrangement joins TRBV28 to TRBJ2-7; TCRdb's D gene call, TRBD1, goes unchecked for lack of DNA. CDR3 length equals 13 residues. Germline CDR1 reads MDHEN; CDR2 reads SYDVKM. CDR3: CASNRDRGHEQYF. Complete variable domain (other parts from reference TRBV28 and TRBJ2-7): DVKVTQSSRYLVKRTGEKVFLECVQDMDHENMFWYRQDPGLGLRLIYFSYDVKMKEKGDIPEGYSVSREKKERFSLILESASTNQTSMYLCASNRDRGHEQYFGPGTRLTVT.

This sequence joins TRBV20-1 and TRBJ2-3; TCRdb outputs TRBD1, but without DNA this stays unchecked. The V gene's germline CDR1 is DFQATT and CDR2 SNEGSKA (reference sequence). This CDR3 comprises 14 residues. This CDR3 is CSARTGQGSDTQYF.

CDR3: CASSPLNGGTEAFF. This chain uses TRBV28 with TRBJ1-1; TCRdb outputs TRBD1, but without DNA this stays unchecked. Germline assignment: CDR1 MDHEN and CDR2 SYDVKM. The length of the CDR3 is 14 residues.

The chain links TRBV28 to TRBJ2-7; with no DNA, the TCRdb D assignment of TRBD1 cannot be verified. Per germline, CDR1 MDHEN and CDR2 SYDVKM. There are 14 residues in the CDR3. This chain's CDR3 is CASKETGSSYEQYF.

This chain uses TRBV5-1 with TRBJ1-2. CDR3 length: 14 amino acids. Germline loops: CDR1 SGHRS, CDR2 YFSETQ. CDR3 region: CASSIGSEDYGYTF. The variable domain in full, completed from reference TRBV5-1 and TRBJ1-2, reads KAGVTQTPRYLIKTRGQQVTLSCSPISGHRSVSWYQQTPGQGLQFLFEYFSETQRNKGNFPGRFSGRQFSNSRSEMNVSTLELGDSALYLCASSIGSEDYGYTFGSGTRLTVV.

The chain recombines TRBV18 with TRBJ2-7; checking the TCRdb D call of TRBD1 is not possible without DNA. CDR1 and CDR2 from the germline V gene are KGHSH and LQKENI. The CDR3 contains 13 residues. The chain's CDR3 is CASSPRRTDEQYF. The full variable domain, completed using reference TRBV18 and TRBJ2-7, is NAGVMQNPRHLVRRRGQEARLRCSPMKGHSHVYWYRQLPEEGLKFMVYLQKENIIDESGMPKERFSAEFPKEGPSILRIQQVVRGDSAAYFCASSPRRTDEQYFGPGTRLTVT.

The chain couples TRBV7-2 to TRBJ2-3; the D call from TCRdb, TRBD1, cannot be confirmed without DNA. Per the germline V gene, CDR1 is SGHTA and CDR2 is FQGNSA. This CDR3 contains 16 residues. The CDR3 spells CASSLGVRGGTDTQYF.

The chain couples TRBV20-1 to TRBJ1-5; TCRdb reports TRBD1, a call that lacks DNA to check it against. Germline CDR1 DFQATT, CDR2 SNEGSKA (reference sequence). The CDR3 runs 16 residues. The CDR3 reads CSAEAGDRGGNQPQHF.

The V and J genes are TRBV5-5 and TRBJ2-3; the D call from TCRdb, TRBD2, cannot be confirmed without DNA. The CDR3 is made up of 13 amino acids. In germline, CDR1 is SGHKS, CDR2 YYEKEE (reference sequence). The chain's CDR3 is CASSLQRPDTQYF.

The J gene is TRBJ1-4, the V gene TRBV5-5; TCRdb proposes TRBD1, but this gene call is untestable without DNA. The germline V gene encodes CDR1 SGHKS and CDR2 YYEKEE (reference sequence). CDR3 length: 16 residues. The chain's CDR3 is CASSALSQGTNEKLFF.

The CDR3 here is CASSPYYSATNEKLFF. The rearrangement links TRBV7-8 to TRBJ1-4. This CDR3 has 16 amino acids. From germline, CDR1 is SGHVS and CDR2 FQNEAQ.

The chain carries TRBV12-3 or TRBV12-4 and TRBJ2-2; there is no DNA to check the TCRdb D call of TRBD2. The CDR3 length is 17 residues. The CDR3: CASTLPSGGRFFGELFF.

The chain is built from TRBV7-9 and TRBJ1-5. The CDR3 covers 14 residues. Germline values: CDR1 SEHNR, CDR2 FQNEAQ (reference sequence). The CDR3 sequence: CASSLATGNQPQHF.

The chain joins TRBV20-1 to TRBJ1-1; TCRdb's D gene call, TRBD1, goes unchecked for lack of DNA. The CDR3 runs 15 residues. CDR1 and CDR2 (germline): DFQATT, SNEGSKA (reference sequence). Here the CDR3 reads CSAREAGTGGTEAFF.

The chain employs TRBV28 and TRBJ2-7. The CDR3 covers 13 residues. Germline CDR1 MDHEN, CDR2 SYDVKM. The CDR3: CASSRQDSYEQYF.

The chain joins TRBV12-3 or TRBV12-4 to TRBJ1-2; TCRdb calls TRBD1, which cannot be checked without DNA. The CDR3 is 15 residues long. CDR3 protein: CASSPQLLANYGYTF.

The chain is built from TRBV7-9 and TRBJ2-1; the D gene TCRdb calls, TRBD1, cannot be checked with no DNA. This CDR3 contains 16 residues. CDR1 and CDR2 from the germline V gene are SEHNR and FQNEAQ (reference sequence). The CDR3: CASSRKAGTGNNEQFF. Filled out from reference TRBV7-9 and TRBJ2-1, the complete variable domain reads DTGVSQNPRHKITKRGQNVTFRCDPISEHNRLYWYRQTLGQGPEFLTYFQNEAQLEKSRLLSDRFSAERPKGSFSTLEIQRTEQGDSAMYLCASSRKAGTGNNEQFFGPGTRLTVL.

The rearrangement joins TRBV5-1 to TRBJ2-7; lacking DNA, the TRBD1 call made by TCRdb goes unchecked. Germline lookup yields CDR1 SGHRS and CDR2 YFSETQ. The CDR3 consists of 14 residues. This CDR3 reads CASSFAGTTYEQYF. The full variable domain, its missing parts supplied by reference TRBV5-1 and TRBJ2-7, is KAGVTQTPRYLIKTRGQQVTLSCSPISGHRSVSWYQQTPGQGLQFLFEYFSETQRNKGNFPGRFSGRQFSNSRSEMNVSTLELGDSALYLCASSFAGTTYEQYFGPGTRLTVT.

Here the CDR3 reads CASTQGYYNEQFF. This chain joins TRBV6-2 or TRBV6-3 and TRBJ2-1. This CDR3 spans 13 amino acids. CDR1 is MNHEY and CDR2 is SVGEGT in the germline V gene.

The rearrangement uses TRBV12-3 or TRBV12-4 and TRBJ2-5. The CDR3 totals 14 residues. This chain's CDR3 is CASSLSGSQETQYF.